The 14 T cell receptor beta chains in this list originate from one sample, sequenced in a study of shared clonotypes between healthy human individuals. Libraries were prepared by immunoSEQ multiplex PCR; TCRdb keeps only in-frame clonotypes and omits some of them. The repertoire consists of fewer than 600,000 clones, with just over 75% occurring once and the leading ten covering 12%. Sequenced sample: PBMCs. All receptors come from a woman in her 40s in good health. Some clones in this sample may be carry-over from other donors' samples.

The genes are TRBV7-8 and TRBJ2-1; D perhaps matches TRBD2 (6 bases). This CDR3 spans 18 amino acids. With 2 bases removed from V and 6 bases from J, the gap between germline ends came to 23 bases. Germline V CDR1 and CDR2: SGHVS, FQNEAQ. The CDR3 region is CASSLRMQGWGVSNEQFF. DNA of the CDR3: TGTGCCAGCAGCTTACGGATGCAGGGATGGGGGGTTAGCAATGAGCAGTTCTTC. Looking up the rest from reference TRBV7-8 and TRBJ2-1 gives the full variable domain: GAGVSQSPRYKVAKRGQDVALRCDPISGHVSLFWYQQALGQGPEFLTYFQNEAQLDKSGLPSDRFFAERPEGSVSTLKIQRTQQEDSAVYLCASSLRMQGWGVSNEQFFGPGTRLTVL.

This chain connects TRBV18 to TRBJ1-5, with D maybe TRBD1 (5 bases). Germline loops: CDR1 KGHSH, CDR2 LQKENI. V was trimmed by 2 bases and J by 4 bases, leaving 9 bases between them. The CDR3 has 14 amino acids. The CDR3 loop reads CASSPESGNQPQHF. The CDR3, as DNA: TGTGCCAGCTCACCAGAGTCAGGGAATCAGCCCCAGCATTTT.

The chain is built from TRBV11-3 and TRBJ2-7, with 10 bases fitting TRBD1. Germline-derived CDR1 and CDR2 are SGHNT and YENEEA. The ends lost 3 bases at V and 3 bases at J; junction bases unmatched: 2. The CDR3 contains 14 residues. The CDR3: CASSFRTGGYEQYF. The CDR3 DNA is TGTGCCAGCAGCTTCAGGACAGGGGGCTACGAGCAGTACTTC.

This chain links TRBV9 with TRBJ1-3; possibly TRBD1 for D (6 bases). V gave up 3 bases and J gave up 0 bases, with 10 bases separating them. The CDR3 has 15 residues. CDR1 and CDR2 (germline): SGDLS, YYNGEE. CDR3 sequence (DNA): TGTGCCAGCAGCGGATACAGGGACTCTGGAAACACCATATATTTT. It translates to CASSGYRDSGNTIYF.

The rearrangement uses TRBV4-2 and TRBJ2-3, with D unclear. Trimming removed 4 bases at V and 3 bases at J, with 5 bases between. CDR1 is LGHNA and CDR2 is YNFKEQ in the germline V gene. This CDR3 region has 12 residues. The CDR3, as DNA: TGTGCCAGCAGCCTGACGACAGATACGCAGTATTTT. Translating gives CASSLTTDTQYF.

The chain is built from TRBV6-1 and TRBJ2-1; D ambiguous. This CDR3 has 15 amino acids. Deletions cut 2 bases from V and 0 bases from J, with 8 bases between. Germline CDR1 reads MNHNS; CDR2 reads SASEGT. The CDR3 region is CASSEWAVSYNEQFF. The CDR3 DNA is TGTGCCAGCAGTGAATGGGCCGTCTCCTACAATGAGCAGTTCTTC.

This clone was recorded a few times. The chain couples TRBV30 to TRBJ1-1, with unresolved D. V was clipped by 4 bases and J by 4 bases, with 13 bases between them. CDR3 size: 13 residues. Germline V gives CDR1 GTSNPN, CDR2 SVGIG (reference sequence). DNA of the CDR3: TGTGCCTGGAACCCCCACCCGGCCACTGAAGCTTTCTTT. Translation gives CAWNPHPATEAFF.

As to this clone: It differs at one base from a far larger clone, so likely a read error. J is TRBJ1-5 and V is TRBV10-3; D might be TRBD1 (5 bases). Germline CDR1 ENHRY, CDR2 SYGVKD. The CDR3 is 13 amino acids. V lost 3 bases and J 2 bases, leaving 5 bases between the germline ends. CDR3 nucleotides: TGTGCCATCAGTGAACAGGGCAATCAGCCCCAGCATTTT. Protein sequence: CAISEQGNQPQHF.

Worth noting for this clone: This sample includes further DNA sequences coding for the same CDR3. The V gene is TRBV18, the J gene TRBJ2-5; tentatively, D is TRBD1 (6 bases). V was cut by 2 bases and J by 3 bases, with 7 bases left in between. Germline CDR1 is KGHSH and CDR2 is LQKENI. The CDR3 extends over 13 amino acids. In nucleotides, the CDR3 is TGTGCCAGCTCACCAGGGGGCGAAGAGACCCAGTACTTC. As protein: CASSPGGEETQYF.

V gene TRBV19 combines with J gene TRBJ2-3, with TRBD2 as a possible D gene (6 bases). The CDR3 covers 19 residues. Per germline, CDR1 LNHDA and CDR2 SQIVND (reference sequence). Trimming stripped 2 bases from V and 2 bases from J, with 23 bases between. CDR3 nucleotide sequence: TGTGCCAGTAGTATACTGGGAAGCGTCGGAGGGCAGATCACAGATACGCAGTATTTT. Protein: CASSILGSVGGQITDTQYF.

The CDR3 DNA reads as TGTGCCAGCAGTTTTGGGGCCTCTAGCACAGATACGCAGTATTTT. It codes for CASSFGASSTDTQYF. The J gene is TRBJ2-3, the V gene TRBV27; D is possibly TRBD1 (5 bases). Germline V gene data show CDR1 as MNHEY and CDR2 as SMNVEV (reference sequence). The CDR3 extends over 15 amino acids. The V and J ends lost 3 bases and 0 bases respectively, with 10 bases between them.

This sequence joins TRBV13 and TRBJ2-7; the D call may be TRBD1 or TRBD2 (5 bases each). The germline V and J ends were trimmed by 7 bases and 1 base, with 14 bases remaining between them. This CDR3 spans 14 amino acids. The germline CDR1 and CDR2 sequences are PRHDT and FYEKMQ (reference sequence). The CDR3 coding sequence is TGTGCCAGCAAGGAGGTGGGACGGTCCTACGAGCAGTACTTC. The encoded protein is CASKEVGRSYEQYF. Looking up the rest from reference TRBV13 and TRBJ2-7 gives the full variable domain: AAGVIQSPRHLIKEKRETATLKCYPIPRHDTVYWYQQGPGQDPQFLISFYEKMQSDKGSIPDRFSAQQFSDYHSELNMSSLELGDSALYFCASKEVGRSYEQYFGPGTRLTVT.

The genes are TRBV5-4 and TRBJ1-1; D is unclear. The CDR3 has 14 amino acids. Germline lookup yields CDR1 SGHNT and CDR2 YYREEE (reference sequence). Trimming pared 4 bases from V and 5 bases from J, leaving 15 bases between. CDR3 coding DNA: TGTGCCAGCAGCCCACTGGTGGGGAGTACTGAAGCTTTCTTT. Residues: CASSPLVGSTEAFF.

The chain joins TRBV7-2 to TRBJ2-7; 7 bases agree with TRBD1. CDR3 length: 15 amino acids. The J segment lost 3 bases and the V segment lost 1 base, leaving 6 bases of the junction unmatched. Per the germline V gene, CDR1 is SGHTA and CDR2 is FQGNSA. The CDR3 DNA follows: TGTGCCAGCAGCTTAGAACAGGGGAGAATCTACGAGCAGTACTTC. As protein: CASSLEQGRIYEQYF.